This is a list of T cell receptor beta chains from one sample in a study of T cell changes during pregnancy in multiple sclerosis. The table came from immunoSEQ multiplex PCR; TCRdb's copy has only in-frame clones and leaves some out. Here the sample spans about 110,000 clones, approximately 90% being singletons. The specimen comprised peripheral blood, sampled after pregnancy. These receptors were collected from a female donor with multiple sclerosis, enrolled in a pregnancy study. Both conserved end residues are part of each CDR3.

CDR3 protein: CASSQEGVYEQYF; J gene: TRBJ2-7; V gene: TRBV4-2
CDR3 protein: CASSYLGGYEQYF; J gene: TRBJ2-7; V gene: TRBV6-5
CDR3 protein: CASSLAPGQGRGYTF; J gene: TRBJ1-2; V gene: TRBV28
CDR3 protein: CASSIDQQGQQPQHF; J gene: TRBJ1-5; V gene: TRBV19
CDR3 protein: CASSLTSGQETQYF; J gene: TRBJ2-5; V gene: TRBV7-6
CDR3 protein: CASSGGQGMADTQYF; J gene: TRBJ2-3; V gene: TRBV19
CDR3 protein: CAINTGDSNQPQHF; J gene: TRBJ1-5; V gene: TRBV10-3
CDR3 protein: CASSFSSGQNNYGYTF; J gene: TRBJ1-2; V gene: TRBV19
CDR3 protein: CASSTPPLRQNGYTF; J gene: TRBJ1-2; V gene: TRBV19
CDR3 protein: CASSQLTLGGNEQFF; J gene: TRBJ2-1; V gene: TRBV14
CDR3 protein: CASSQAAGVTAYGYTF; J gene: TRBJ1-2; V gene: TRBV4-1
CDR3 protein: CASSPRGLAGGTDTQYF; J gene: TRBJ2-3; V gene: TRBV7-3
CDR3 protein: CASSIGQGASYTF; J gene: TRBJ1-2; V gene: TRBV6-5
CDR3 protein: CASRQNNQPQHF; J gene: TRBJ1-5; V gene: TRBV2
CDR3 protein: CASTPTQAGANEKLFF; J gene: TRBJ1-4; V gene: TRBV27
CDR3 protein: CASSYGEGGSYEQYF; J gene: TRBJ2-7; V gene: TRBV6-6
CDR3 protein: CASSIQKSTDTQYF; J gene: TRBJ2-3; V gene: TRBV5-1
CDR3 protein: CASSAASGGRETQYF; J gene: TRBJ2-5; V gene: TRBV5-1
CDR3 protein: CASSPGGPGSYNEQFF; J gene: TRBJ2-1; V gene: TRBV7-7
CDR3 protein: CASSDSLGQNYGYTF; J gene: TRBJ1-2; V gene: TRBV6-1
CDR3 protein: CASSSGLASVGEQFF; J gene: TRBJ2-1; V gene: TRBV5-8
CDR3 protein: CASSQESEGVGNTIYF; J gene: TRBJ1-3; V gene: TRBV4-1
CDR3 protein: CAWRPTGGSTNEKLFF; J gene: TRBJ1-4; V gene: TRBV30
CDR3 protein: CASSYSGGGTDTQYF; J gene: TRBJ2-3; V gene: TRBV6-5
CDR3 protein: CASSSGTSEGNEQFF; J gene: TRBJ2-1; V gene: TRBV11-2